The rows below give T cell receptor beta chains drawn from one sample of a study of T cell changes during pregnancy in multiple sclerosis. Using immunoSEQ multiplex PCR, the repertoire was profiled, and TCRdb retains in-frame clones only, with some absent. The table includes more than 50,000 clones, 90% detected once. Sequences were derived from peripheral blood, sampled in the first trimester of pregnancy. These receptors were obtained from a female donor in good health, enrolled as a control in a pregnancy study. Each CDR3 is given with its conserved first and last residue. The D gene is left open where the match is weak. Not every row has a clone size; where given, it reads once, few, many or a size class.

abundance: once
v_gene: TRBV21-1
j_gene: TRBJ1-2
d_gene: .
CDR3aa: CASSIKIANYGYTF
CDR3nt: TGTGCCAGCAGCATAAAGATAGCTAACTATGGCTACACCTTC

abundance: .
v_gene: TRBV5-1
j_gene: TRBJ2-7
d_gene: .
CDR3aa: CASSGRAGDYEQYF
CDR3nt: TGCGCCAGCAGCGGGCGGGCAGGGGACTACGAGCAGTACTTC

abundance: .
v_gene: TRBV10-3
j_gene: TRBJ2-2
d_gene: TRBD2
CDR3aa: CAIRTSGGANTGELFF
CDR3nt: TGTGCCATCAGGACTAGCGGGGGGGCGAACACCGGGGAGCTGTTTTTT

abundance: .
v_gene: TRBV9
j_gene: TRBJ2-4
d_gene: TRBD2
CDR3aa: CASSVDPSGGAKNIQYF
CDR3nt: TGTGCCAGCAGCGTAGATCCTAGCGGGGGGGCCAAAAACATTCAGTACTTC

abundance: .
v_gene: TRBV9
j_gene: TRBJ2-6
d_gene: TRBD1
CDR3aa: CASSGTGLFPGANVLTF
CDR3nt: TGTGCCAGCAGCGGGACAGGCCTTTTTCCTGGGGCCAACGTCCTGACTTTC

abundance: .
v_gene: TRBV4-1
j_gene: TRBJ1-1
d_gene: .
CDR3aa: CASSQVGVYTEAFF
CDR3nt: TGCGCCAGCAGCCAAGTAGGGGTATACACTGAAGCTTTCTTT

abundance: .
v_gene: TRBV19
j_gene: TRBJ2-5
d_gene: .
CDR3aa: CASSPFRSTQETQYF
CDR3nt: TGTGCCAGTTCCCCATTCAGGTCAACCCAAGAGACCCAGTACTTC

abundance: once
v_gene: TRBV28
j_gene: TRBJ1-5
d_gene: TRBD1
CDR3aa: CASSPPGQGWQPQHF
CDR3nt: TGTGCCAGCAGTCCGCCGGGACAGGGATGGCAGCCCCAGCATTTT

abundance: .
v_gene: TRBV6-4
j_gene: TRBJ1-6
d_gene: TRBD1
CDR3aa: CASRAAGTDNSPLHF
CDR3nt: TGTGCCAGCAGAGCTGCCGGGACAGATAATTCACCCCTCCACTTT

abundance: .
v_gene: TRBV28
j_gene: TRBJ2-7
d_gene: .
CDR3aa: CASSFGLGLSYEQYF
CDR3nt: TGTGCCAGCAGTTTCGGTCTGGGGCTATCCTACGAGCAGTACTTC

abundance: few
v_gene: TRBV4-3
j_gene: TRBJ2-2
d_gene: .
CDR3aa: CASSQAGVVAGELFF
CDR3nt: TGCGCCAGCAGCCAAGCGGGAGTAGTAGCCGGGGAGCTGTTTTTT

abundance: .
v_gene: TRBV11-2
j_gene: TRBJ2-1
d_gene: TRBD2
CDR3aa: CASSSSGAGYNEQFF
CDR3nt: TGTGCCAGCAGCTCTAGCGGAGCGGGGTACAATGAGCAGTTCTTC

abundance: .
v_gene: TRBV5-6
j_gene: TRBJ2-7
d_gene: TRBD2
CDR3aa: CASSASGSYEQYF
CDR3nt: TGTGCCAGCAGCGCGAGCGGGAGCTACGAGCAGTACTTC

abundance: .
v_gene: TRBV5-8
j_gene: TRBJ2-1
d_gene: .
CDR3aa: CASSSLLPSNEQFF
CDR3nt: TGTGCCAGCAGTTCTCTACTTCCCTCCAATGAGCAGTTCTTC

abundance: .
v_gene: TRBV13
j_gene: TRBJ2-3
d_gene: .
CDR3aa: CASSQGDTQYF
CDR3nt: TGTGCCAGCAGCCAGGGGGATACGCAGTATTTT

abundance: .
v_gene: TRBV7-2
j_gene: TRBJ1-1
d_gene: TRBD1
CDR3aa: CASSSNRGEAFF
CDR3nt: TGTGCCAGCAGCTCAAACAGGGGGGAAGCTTTCTTT